This T cell receptor (beta chain) was sequenced in a study of control samples from healthy donors and cancer patients (dated by TCRdb to about 2020). V is trimmed back by 0 bases and J by 5 bases, and the junction contains 5 bases that no gene match accounts for. The germline V gene (reference sequence) sets CDR1 to LNHNV and CDR2 to YYDKDF. The CDR3 runs 15 amino acids, cysteine and phenylalanine included. Here the CDR3 DNA is all that survives: 45 bases in frame from base 1. Libraries were prepared through the immunoSEQ multiplex PCR assay. TCRdb holds this immuneACCESS table with in-frame rearrangements only. Some clones are missing; in checked studies, unresolved V genes explain under half, and the rest has no known cause. The sample contains about 150,000 clones, approximately 93% of them found a single time. The top ten constitute 2% to 2.5% of the sample. About this clone: This receptor's antigen is unknown. The record has no base qualities; no much larger clone is one base away.

This TCR was sampled from a man over 45 in good health. The source material was blood. The chain is made from TRBV15 and TRBJ1-1, with 8 bases matching TRBD1. The CDR3 has the sequence CATSRDPTGDTEAFF. The nucleotide sequence reads TGTGCCACCAGCAGAGATCCGACAGGGGATACTGAAGCTTTCTTT. When the CDR3 is completed using the reference TRBV15 and TRBJ1-1 genes on either side, the full variable domain is DAMVIQNPRYQVTQFGKPVTLSCSQTLNHNVMYWYQQKSSQAPKLLFHYYDKDFNNEADTPDNFQSRRPNTSFCFLDIRSPGLGDTAMYLCATSRDPTGDTEAFFGQGTRLTVV.